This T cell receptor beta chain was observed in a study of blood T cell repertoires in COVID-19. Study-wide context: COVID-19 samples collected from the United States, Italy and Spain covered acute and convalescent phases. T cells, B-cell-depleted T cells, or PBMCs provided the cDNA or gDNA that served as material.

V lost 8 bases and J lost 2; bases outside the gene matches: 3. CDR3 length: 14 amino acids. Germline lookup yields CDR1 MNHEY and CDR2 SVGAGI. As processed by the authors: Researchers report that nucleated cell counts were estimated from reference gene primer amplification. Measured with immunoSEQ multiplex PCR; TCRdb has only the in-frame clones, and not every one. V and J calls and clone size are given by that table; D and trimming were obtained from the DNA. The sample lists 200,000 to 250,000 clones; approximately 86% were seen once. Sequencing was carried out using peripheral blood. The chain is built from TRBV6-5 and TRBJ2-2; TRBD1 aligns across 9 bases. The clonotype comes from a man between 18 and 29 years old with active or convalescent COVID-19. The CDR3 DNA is TGTGCCAGCGACAGGGGGTACAACACCGGGGAGCTGTTTTTT. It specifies CASDRGYNTGELFF.